This is a list of T cell receptor beta chains from one sample in a study of cytomegalovirus exposure and HLA in healthy donors. Repertoires were generated with immunoSEQ multiplex PCR, while TCRdb's copy carries only in-frame clones and drops some. This table holds roughly 100,000 clones, 78% found once. Input material: PBMCs. The receptors shown here come from a woman aged 40 to 55 in good health and CMV-seronegative. CDR3s include the opening cysteine and the closing phenylalanine or tryptophan. The D gene is left open where the match is weak. Not every row has a clone size; where given, it reads once, few, many or a size class.

clone_size j_call v_call d_call cdr3_aa cdr3_nt
. TRBJ1-2 TRBV7-8 TRBD1 CASSSGQGPHYGYTF TGTGCCAGCAGCTCCGGACAGGGACCACACTATGGCTACACCTTC
. TRBJ2-7 TRBV6-6 . CASRPEIQRGEQYF TGTGCCAGCAGACCCGAAATACAACGGGGCGAGCAGTACTTC
. TRBJ2-5 TRBV6-5 TRBD2 CASSYPRDRGGQTQYF TGTGCCAGCAGTTACCCCCGGGACCGGGGGGGACAGACCCAGTACTTC
. TRBJ1-4 TRBV4-3 . CASSQGGAFEKLFF TGCGCCAGCAGCCAGGGGGGGGCTTTTGAAAAACTGTTTTTT
. TRBJ2-5 TRBV9 TRBD1 CASSVGDRAEETQYF TGTGCCAGCAGCGTAGGGGACAGGGCAGAAGAGACCCAGTACTTC
. TRBJ2-1 TRBV5-1 . CASSLELAQHEQFF TGCGCCAGCAGCTTGGAACTAGCCCAGCATGAGCAGTTCTTC
. TRBJ2-7 TRBV2 TRBD1 CASSTHRGAYEQYF TGTGCCAGCAGTACCCACAGGGGAGCATACGAGCAGTACTTC
few TRBJ2-7 TRBV29-1 TRBD1 CSVNRGPNEQYF TGCAGCGTGAACAGGGGGCCCAACGAGCAGTACTTC
. TRBJ2-2 TRBV18 TRBD2 CASSLLAGNTGELFF TGTGCCAGCTCACTACTAGCGGGGAACACCGGGGAGCTGTTTTTT
. TRBJ2-4 TRBV12-5 TRBD1 CARFSSRDSRPQVIQYF TGTGCTAGGTTTTCTTCTCGGGACAGCCGCCCTCAGGTCATTCAGTACTTC
. TRBJ1-2 TRBV28 . CASYSDYGYTF TGTGCCAGCTATAGCGACTATGGCTACACCTTC
. TRBJ2-7 TRBV11-3 TRBD2 CASSSLADPYEQYF TGTGCCAGCAGCTCCCTAGCGGATCCCTACGAGCAGTACTTC
once TRBJ2-1 TRBV28 . CASSLSYGTLSYNEQFF TGTGCCAGCAGTTTATCATATGGCACCCTCTCCTACAATGAGCAGTTCTTC
. TRBJ1-1 TRBV29-1 . CSVSAGFKADTEAFF TGCAGCGTTAGTGCAGGGTTTAAGGCGGACACTGAAGCTTTCTTT
. TRBJ2-3 TRBV9 . CASSSSGSTDTQYF TGTGCCAGCAGCTCCAGCGGATCCACAGATACGCAGTATTTT
. TRBJ1-1 TRBV29-1 . CSVAGTPNTEAFF TGCAGCGTTGCAGGCACCCCGAACACTGAAGCTTTCTTT
. TRBJ1-3 TRBV28 TRBD1 CASSSSSGGLSGNTIYF TGTGCCAGCAGTTCGTCGTCAGGGGGCCTTTCTGGAAACACCATATATTTT
. TRBJ1-1 TRBV28 TRBD1 CASSPGGIGTEAFF TGTGCCAGCAGCCCAGGGGGAATAGGGACTGAAGCTTTCTTT
. TRBJ1-1 TRBV5-4 . CASSLDGTEAFF TGTGCCAGCAGTTTGGACGGCACTGAAGCTTTCTTT
. TRBJ1-1 TRBV7-9 . CASSLEGLMNTEAFF TGTGCCAGCAGCTTGGAGGGGCTCATGAACACTGAAGCTTTCTTT
. TRBJ2-5 TRBV19 TRBD2 CASSPKGLAGGQETQYF TGTGCCAGTAGTCCCAAGGGACTAGCGGGAGGGCAAGAGACCCAGTACTTC
few TRBJ2-1 TRBV4-3 TRBD2 CASSQGLAGDYNEQFF TGCGCCAGCAGCCAAGGACTAGCGGGAGATTACAATGAGCAGTTCTTC
. TRBJ1-1 TRBV5-1 . CASSLGGGTEAFF TGCGCCAGCAGTTTGGGTGGGGGGACTGAAGCTTTCTTT
. TRBJ1-1 TRBV7-2 . CASSFPNTEAFF TGTGCCAGCAGCTTCCCAAACACTGAAGCTTTCTTT
few TRBJ1-5 TRBV7-9 . CASSLTGIDQPQHF TGTGCCAGCAGCTTAACCGGGATAGACCAGCCCCAGCATTTT
. TRBJ1-4 TRBV7-9 TRBD1 CASSLRQGDEKLFF TGTGCCAGCAGCCTAAGACAGGGTGACGAAAAACTGTTTTTT
. TRBJ1-2 TRBV7-8 TRBD1 CASTFTGDRGLFGGYTF TGTGCCAGCACCTTCACGGGGGACAGGGGGCTTTTCGGTGGCTACACCTTC
. TRBJ2-5 TRBV9 . CASSPTRGGGETQYF TGTGCCAGCAGCCCAACCCGGGGTGGAGGAGAGACCCAGTACTTC
. TRBJ2-5 TRBV15 TRBD1 CATSRWDREGKTQYF TGTGCCACCAGCAGATGGGACAGGGAGGGAAAGACCCAGTACTTC
. TRBJ2-1 TRBV7-3 . CASSLTSGYYNEQFF TGTGCCAGCAGCTTAACTAGCGGCTACTACAATGAGCAGTTCTTC